This T cell receptor beta chain was sequenced during a study of shared clonotypes between healthy human individuals. Germline V lookup: CDR1 SGHDT, CDR2 YYEEEE. Trimming removed 5 bases from V and 2 bases from J; junction bases left unmatched: 9. The CDR3 covers 16 residues. This clone was counted once. Every subset had its genomic DNA shared out evenly among several immunoSEQ plates. Replicate PCRs run on unsorted PBMC used around 0.3 ug DNA, which was 31,000 or so T cell genomes. Measured with immunoSEQ multiplex PCR; TCRdb has only the in-frame clones, and not every one. The sample records about 520,000 clones, approximately 80% being singletons.

The V gene is TRBV5-6, the J gene TRBJ2-7, with 11 bases aligning to TRBD2. The TCR sequence derives from a woman between 40 and 50 years old in good health. Some clones in this sample may be carry-over from other donors' samples. The sample was PBMCs. The CDR3 protein is CASRRGTSGYPYEQYF. As DNA, the CDR3 is TGTGCCAGCAGGCGAGGGACTAGCGGATACCCCTACGAGCAGTACTTC.